This T cell receptor (beta chain) stems from a study of T cell responses to AZD1222 COVID-19 vaccine. Sequencing used immunoSEQ multiplex PCR; TCRdb keeps in-frame clones, though not all of them. The sample contains about 120,000 clones, roughly 85% of which appear only once. The germline V gene has CDR1 GTSNPN and CDR2 SVGIG (reference sequence). Trimming took off 2 bases at V and 5 bases at J, with 15 bases between the two ends. The CDR3 extends over 14 amino acids. The TCR comes from an adult in good health. The V call is TRBV30, the J call TRBJ1-2; tentatively, D is TRBD1 (6 bases). This sample comprised peripheral blood, obtained on day 0 of MenACWY control vaccination. The CDR3 DNA follows: TGTGCCTGGAGTCCCAACAGGGCCCTATATGGCTACACCTTC. It is translated as CAWSPNRALYGYTF.